The rows below give T cell receptor beta chains drawn from one sample of a study of T cell responses to AZD1222 COVID-19 vaccine. Sequencing was performed with immunoSEQ multiplex PCR; in TCRdb, only in-frame clones are kept and a portion is missing. The sample shows 150,000 or so clones, roughly 88% of them seen only once. Sequencing used peripheral blood, obtained on day 0 of MenACWY control vaccination. The receptors come from an adult in good health. The CDR3 runs from the conserved cysteine through the conserved F or W. The order of the fields is clone size, J gene, D gene, V gene, CDR3 length, CDR3 DNA, CDR3 protein. The D gene is left open where the match is weak. Rows give clone size only sometimes, using once, few, many, or a class for an expanded clone.

>NA|TRBJ2-3|TRBD2|TRBV2|14
TGTGCCAGCAGTTGGACTAGCGAGGAAGATACGCAGTATTTT
CASSWTSEEDTQYF
>NA|TRBJ2-6|TRBD1|TRBV4-2|19
TGTGCCAGCAGCCAAGAGACACAAGGGGGCGCATCTGGGGCCAACGTCCTGACTTTC
CASSQETQGGASGANVLTF
>NA|TRBJ1-3|NA|TRBV6-5|13
TGTGCCAGCAGAACTCCCTCTGGAAACACCATATATTTT
CASRTPSGNTIYF
>NA|TRBJ1-6|NA|TRBV5-1|15
TGCGCCAGCAGAACAGTAGGGGGGGATGGTTCACCCCTCCACTTT
CASRTVGGDGSPLHF
>NA|TRBJ1-4|NA|TRBV7-2|14
TGTGCCAGCAGCTTAATCCAGGGTTCCGAAAAACTGTTTTTT
CASSLIQGSEKLFF
>NA|TRBJ1-5|NA|TRBV3-1/TRBV3-2|16
TGTGCCAGCAGCCAGGGCACGTTTGCAACGAATCAGCCCCAGCATTTT
CASSQGTFATNQPQHF
>NA|TRBJ2-7|NA|TRBV5-1|11
TGCGCCAGCGCAGTGAACTACGAGCAGTACTTC
CASAVNYEQYF
>once|TRBJ2-2|TRBD1|TRBV4-2|16
TGTGCCAGCAGCCAGGCCGGGACAGGGGGCCTCGGGGAGCTGTTTTTT
CASSQAGTGGLGELFF
>NA|TRBJ2-3|TRBD2|TRBV7-2|16
TGTGCCAGCAGCTCCCGAGGTAGCGGGAGTGCAGATACGCAGTATTTT
CASSSRGSGSADTQYF
>NA|TRBJ2-2|TRBD2|TRBV19|18
TGTGCCAGTATCTCGCGGGGGACTAGCGGGAGGGCCACCGGGGAGCTGTTTTTT
CASISRGTSGRATGELFF
>NA|TRBJ2-7|NA|TRBV2|14
TGTGCCAGCCACGGCAGAGAGACTTCCTACGAGCAGTACTTC
CASHGRETSYEQYF
>NA|TRBJ2-5|TRBD1|TRBV29-1|12
TGCAGCGTGGATTACAGGGGAGAGACCCAGTACTTC
CSVDYRGETQYF
>NA|TRBJ1-3|TRBD1|TRBV7-9|15
TGTGCCAGCAGCACTGACAGGGGCCCTGGAAACACCATATATTTT
CASSTDRGPGNTIYF
>NA|TRBJ1-2|NA|TRBV11-2|18
TGTGCCAGCAGCTTAGAGGTATTTGGCGGCAGGTCCTACTATGGCTACACCTTC
CASSLEVFGGRSYYGYTF
>NA|TRBJ1-1|TRBD1|TRBV7-9|14
TGTGCCAGCAGCTCGCAACAGGGGGGCACTGAAGCTTTCTTT
CASSSQQGGTEAFF
>NA|TRBJ2-7|NA|TRBV19|16
TGTGCCAGTCCGTCGATTAGAGGGGGAGCCTCCTACGAGCAGTACTTC
CASPSIRGGASYEQYF
>few|TRBJ2-3|NA|TRBV5-1|13
TGCGCCAGCAGCTTCCGCGACACAGATACGCAGTATTTT
CASSFRDTDTQYF
>NA|TRBJ2-1|TRBD2|TRBV7-9|16
TGTGCCAGCAGCTCCGGACTAGGGAACCCCCTACGGGAGCAGTTCTTC
CASSSGLGNPLREQFF
>NA|TRBJ1-6|NA|TRBV7-2|15
TGTGCCAGCAGCCCCGCCTGGGGGCGGGATTCACCCCTCCACTTT
CASSPAWGRDSPLHF
>NA|TRBJ2-3|NA|TRBV19|14
TGTGCCAGTAGTATGGCCCATCGGGGAGATACGCAGTATTTT
CASSMAHRGDTQYF
>NA|TRBJ2-1|NA|TRBV9|15
TGTGCCAGCAGCGTGCTCAGGGGTCTGAACAATGAGCAGTTCTTC
CASSVLRGLNNEQFF
>NA|TRBJ2-1|NA|TRBV12-5|14
TGTGCTAGTGGTTCTTTAGGGCGGGGCGATGAGCAGTTCTTC
CASGSLGRGDEQFF
>NA|TRBJ1-4|NA|TRBV2|15
TGTGCCAGCAGTGAAGTAGCGGGACCTAATGAAAAACTGTTTTTT
CASSEVAGPNEKLFF
>once|TRBJ1-1|NA|TRBV4-1|15
TGCGCCAGCAGCCAAGAAAACCAGGGTAACACTGAAGCTTTCTTT
CASSQENQGNTEAFF
>few|TRBJ2-7|TRBD1|TRBV28|14
TGTGCCAGCAGTTCTACAGGGGGTCTCTACGAGCAGTACTTC
CASSSTGGLYEQYF